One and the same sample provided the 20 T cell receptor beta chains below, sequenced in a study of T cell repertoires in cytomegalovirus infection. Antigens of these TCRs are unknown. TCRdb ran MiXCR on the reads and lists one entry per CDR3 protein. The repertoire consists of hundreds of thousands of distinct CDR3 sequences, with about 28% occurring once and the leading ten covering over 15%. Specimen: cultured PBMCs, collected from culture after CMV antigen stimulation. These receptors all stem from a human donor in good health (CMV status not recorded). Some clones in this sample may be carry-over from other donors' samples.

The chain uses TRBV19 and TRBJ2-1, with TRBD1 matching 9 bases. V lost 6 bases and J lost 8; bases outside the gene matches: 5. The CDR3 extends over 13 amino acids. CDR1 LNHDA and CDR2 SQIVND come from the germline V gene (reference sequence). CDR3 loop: CASSRDREDEQFF. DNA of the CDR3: TGTGCCAGTAGCAGGGACAGGGAGGATGAGCAGTTCTTC.

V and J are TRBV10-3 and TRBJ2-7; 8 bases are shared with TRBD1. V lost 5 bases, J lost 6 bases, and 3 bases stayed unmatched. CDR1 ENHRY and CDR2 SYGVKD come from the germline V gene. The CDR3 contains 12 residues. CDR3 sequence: CAISYDRGEQYF. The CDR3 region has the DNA TGTGCCATCAGTTACGACAGGGGCGAGCAGTACTTC.

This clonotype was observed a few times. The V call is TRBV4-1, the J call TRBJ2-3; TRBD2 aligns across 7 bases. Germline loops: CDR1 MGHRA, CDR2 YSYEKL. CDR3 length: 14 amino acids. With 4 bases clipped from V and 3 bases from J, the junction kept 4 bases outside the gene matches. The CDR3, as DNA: TGCGCCAGCAGCCGAGCGGGACGGACAGATACGCAGTATTTT. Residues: CASSRAGRTDTQYF.

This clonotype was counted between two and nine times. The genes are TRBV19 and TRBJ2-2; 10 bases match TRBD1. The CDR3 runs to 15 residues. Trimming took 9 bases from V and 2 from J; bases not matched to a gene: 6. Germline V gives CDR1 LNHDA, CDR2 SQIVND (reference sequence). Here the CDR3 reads CASLRDRGNTGELFF. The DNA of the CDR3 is TGTGCCAGCCTCCGGGACAGGGGAAACACCGGGGAGCTGTTTTTT.

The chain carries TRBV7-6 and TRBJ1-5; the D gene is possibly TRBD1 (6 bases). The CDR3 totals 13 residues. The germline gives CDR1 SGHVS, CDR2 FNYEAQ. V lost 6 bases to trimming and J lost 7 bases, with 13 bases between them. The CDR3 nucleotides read TGTGCCAGCAGTTCAGGGGAGTTCCAGCCCCAGCATTTT. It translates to CASSSGEFQPQHF.

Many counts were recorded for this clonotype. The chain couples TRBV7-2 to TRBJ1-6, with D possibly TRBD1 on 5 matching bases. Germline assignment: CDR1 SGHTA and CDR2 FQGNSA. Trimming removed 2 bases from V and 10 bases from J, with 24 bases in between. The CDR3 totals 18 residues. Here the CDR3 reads CASSLSPPHRRNGSPLHF. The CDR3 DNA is TGTGCCAGCAGCTTAAGCCCACCCCACAGGAGGAATGGGTCACCCCTCCACTTT.

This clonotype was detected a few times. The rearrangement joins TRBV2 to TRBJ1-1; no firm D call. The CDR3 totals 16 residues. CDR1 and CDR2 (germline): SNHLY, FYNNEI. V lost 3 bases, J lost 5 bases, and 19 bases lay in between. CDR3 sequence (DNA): TGTGCCAGCAGTGATGGTCGCGGAAGGGAGAGGACTGAAGCTTTCTTT. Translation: CASSDGRGRERTEAFF.

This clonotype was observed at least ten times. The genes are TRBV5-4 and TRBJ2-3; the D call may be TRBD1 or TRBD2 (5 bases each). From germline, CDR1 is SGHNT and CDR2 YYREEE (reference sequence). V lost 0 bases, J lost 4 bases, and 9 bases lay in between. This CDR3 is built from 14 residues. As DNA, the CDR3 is TGTGCCAGCAGCTTGGTACGGGACGCAGATACGCAGTATTTT. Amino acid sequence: CASSLVRDADTQYF.

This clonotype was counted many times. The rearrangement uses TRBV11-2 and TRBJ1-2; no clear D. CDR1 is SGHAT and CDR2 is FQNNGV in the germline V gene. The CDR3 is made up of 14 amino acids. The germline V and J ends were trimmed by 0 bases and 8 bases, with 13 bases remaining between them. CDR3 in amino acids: CASSLDTSVRGYTF. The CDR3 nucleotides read TGTGCCAGCAGCTTAGATACCAGCGTCAGGGGCTACACCTTC.

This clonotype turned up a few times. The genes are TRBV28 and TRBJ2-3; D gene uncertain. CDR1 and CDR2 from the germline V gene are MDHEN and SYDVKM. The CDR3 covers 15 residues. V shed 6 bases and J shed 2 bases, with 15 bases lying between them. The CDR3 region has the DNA TGTGCCAGCAGGGGCCTTCGGAGCGCCACAGATACGCAGTATTTT. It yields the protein CASRGLRSATDTQYF.

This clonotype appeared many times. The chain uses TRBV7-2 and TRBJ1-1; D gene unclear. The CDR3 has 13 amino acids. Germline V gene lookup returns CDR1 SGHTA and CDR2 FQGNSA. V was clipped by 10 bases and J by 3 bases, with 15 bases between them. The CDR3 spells CANKRPVDTEAFF. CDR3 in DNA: TGTGCCAATAAACGGCCGGTGGACACTGAAGCTTTCTTT.

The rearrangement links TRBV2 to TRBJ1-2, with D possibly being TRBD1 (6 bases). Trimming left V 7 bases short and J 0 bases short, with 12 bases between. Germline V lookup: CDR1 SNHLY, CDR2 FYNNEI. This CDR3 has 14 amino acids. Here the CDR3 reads CASTGERANYGYTF. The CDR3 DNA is TGTGCCAGCACAGGGGAGAGAGCTAACTATGGCTACACCTTC.

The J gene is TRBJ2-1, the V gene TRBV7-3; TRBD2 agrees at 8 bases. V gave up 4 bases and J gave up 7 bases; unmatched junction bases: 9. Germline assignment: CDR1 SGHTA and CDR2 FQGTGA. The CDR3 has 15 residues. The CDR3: CASSSGLALGNEQFF. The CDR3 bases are TGTGCCAGCAGCTCAGGACTAGCTCTTGGGAATGAGCAGTTCTTC.

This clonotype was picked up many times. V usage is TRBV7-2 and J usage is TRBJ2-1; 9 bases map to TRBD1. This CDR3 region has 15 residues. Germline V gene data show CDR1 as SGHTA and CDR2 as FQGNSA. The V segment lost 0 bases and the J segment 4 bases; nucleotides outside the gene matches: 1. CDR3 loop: CASSLATGGYNEQFF. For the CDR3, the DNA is TGTGCCAGCAGCTTAGCGACAGGGGGGTACAATGAGCAGTTCTTC.

The CDR3 DNA reads as TGTGCCAGCTCACCACCCGGCAGGCTTCCAGCACAAGAGACCCAGTACTTC. Encoded protein: CASSPPGRLPAQETQYF. This chain connects TRBV18 to TRBJ2-5; D unresolved. The CDR3 is made up of 17 amino acids. Trimming shortened V by 0 bases and J by 2 bases, and 16 bases separated the two germline ends. CDR1 KGHSH and CDR2 LQKENI come from the germline V gene. The entire variable domain, with the rest obtained from reference TRBV18 and TRBJ2-5, is as follows: NAGVMQNPRHLVRRRGQEARLRCSPMKGHSHVYWYRQLPEEGLKFMVYLQKENIIDESGMPKERFSAEFPKEGPSILRIQQVVRGDSAAYFCASSPPGRLPAQETQYFGPGTRLLVL.

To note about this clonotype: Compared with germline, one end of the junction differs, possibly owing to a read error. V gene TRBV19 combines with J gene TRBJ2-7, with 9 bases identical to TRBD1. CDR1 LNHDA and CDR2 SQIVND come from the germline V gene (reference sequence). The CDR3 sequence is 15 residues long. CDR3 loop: CASSLGQGRPYEQHF. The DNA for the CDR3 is TGTGCCAGTAGCCTCGGACAGGGGCGACCCTACGAGCAGCACTTC. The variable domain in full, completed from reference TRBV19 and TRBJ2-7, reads DGGITQSPKYLFRKEGQNVTLSCEQNLNHDAMYWYRQDPGQGLRLIYYSQIVNDFQKGDIAEGYSVSREKKESFPLTVTSAQKNPTAFYLCASSLGQGRPYEQHFGPGTRLTVT.

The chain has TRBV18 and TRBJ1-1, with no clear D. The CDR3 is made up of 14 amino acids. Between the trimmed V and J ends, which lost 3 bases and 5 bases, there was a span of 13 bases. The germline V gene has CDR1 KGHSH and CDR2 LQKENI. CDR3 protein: CASSPQEGRTEAFF. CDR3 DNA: TGTGCCAGCTCACCCCAGGAGGGAAGGACTGAAGCTTTCTTT.

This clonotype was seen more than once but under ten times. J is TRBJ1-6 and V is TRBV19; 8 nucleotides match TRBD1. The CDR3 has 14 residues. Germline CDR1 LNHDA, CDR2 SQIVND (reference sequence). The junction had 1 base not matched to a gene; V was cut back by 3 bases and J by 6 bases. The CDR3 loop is CASSIQGANSPLHF. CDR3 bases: TGTGCCAGTAGTATCCAGGGGGCTAATTCACCCCTCCACTTT.

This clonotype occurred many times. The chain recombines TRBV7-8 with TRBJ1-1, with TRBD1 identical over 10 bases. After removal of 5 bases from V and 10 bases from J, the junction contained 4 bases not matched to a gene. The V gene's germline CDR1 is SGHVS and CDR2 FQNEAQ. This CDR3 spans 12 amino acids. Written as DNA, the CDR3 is TGTGCCAGCAGCGGACAGGGGGTTGTAGCTTTCTTT. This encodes CASSGQGVVAFF.

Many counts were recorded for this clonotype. The CDR3 spells CASSSTGLGEQFF. CDR3 bases: TGTGCCAGCAGCTCTACAGGGTTGGGTGAGCAGTTCTTC. The gene calls are TRBV7-3 and TRBJ2-1, with D possibly TRBD1 on 6 matching bases. The CDR3 is 13 residues long. V was pared by 4 bases and J by 9 bases, with 13 bases between. Germline V gene data show CDR1 as SGHTA and CDR2 as FQGTGA. Based on the CDR3 plus reference TRBV7-3 and TRBJ2-1, the full variable domain is GAGVSQTPSNKVTEKGKYVELRCDPISGHTALYWYRQSLGQGPEFLIYFQGTGAADDSGLPNDRFFAVRPEGSVSTLKIQRTERGDSAVYLCASSSTGLGEQFFGPGTRLTVL.